Listed below are T cell receptor beta chains from one sample, sequenced in a study of blood T cell repertoires in COVID-19. Produced via immunoSEQ multiplex PCR; TCRdb's table is partial and in-frame only. The sample records about 250,000 clones, about 79% being singletons. Sequencing was carried out using peripheral blood. The receptors were sampled from a man older than 75 with acute or convalescent COVID-19. CDR3s include the opening cysteine and the closing phenylalanine or tryptophan.

TRBJ1-1,TRBV5-1,CASTDRSGGGTEAFF
TRBJ1-2,TRBV7-3,CASSLGTGDGYTF
TRBJ2-1,TRBV15,CATSRSGRSNNEQFF
TRBJ2-7,TRBV5-1,CASSLELAGGYEQYF
TRBJ1-2,TRBV15,CATSTLNYGYTF
TRBJ1-4,TRBV29-1,CSVNRGEKLFF
TRBJ2-2,TRBV3-1/TRBV3-2,CASSQGWSTGELFF
TRBJ2-3,TRBV5-1,CASSLAGLDTQYF
TRBJ2-3,TRBV19,CASSIERATDTQYF
TRBJ1-1,TRBV2,CASRLTGDAFF
TRBJ1-5,TRBV28,CASRQQGAGQPQHF
TRBJ2-3,TRBV9,CASSLLVRAGDTQYF
TRBJ1-2,TRBV3-1/TRBV3-2,CASSQGARRLAGYTF
TRBJ1-2,TRBV27,CASRRPGTGNYGYTF
TRBJ1-5,TRBV6-5,CASSRGGVGQPQHF
TRBJ2-3,TRBV5-1,CASSLGHLSRSIDTQYF
TRBJ1-5,TRBV28,CASSLQRQPQHF
TRBJ1-2,TRBV24-1,CATSDFPRQYGYTF
TRBJ2-2,TRBV19,CASSRKTGNSAGELFF
TRBJ1-1,TRBV19,CASSIGRTANTEAFF
TRBJ1-2,TRBV5-1,CASSLAETGSGYTF
TRBJ2-2,TRBV14,CASSQVGAANTGELFF
TRBJ1-5,TRBV2,CATTGNPGQPQHF
TRBJ1-2,TRBV7-2,CASSLQGTAYGYTF
TRBJ1-2,TRBV5-1,CASSFRTNNYGYTF
TRBJ1-4,TRBV28,CASSFSRQGFEKLFF
TRBJ2-3,TRBV9,CASSGISGTSTDTQYF
TRBJ1-5,TRBV6-2/TRBV6-3,CASSAGTGGRAQPQHF
TRBJ1-2,TRBV24-1,CATSDRQQNYGYTF
TRBJ1-2,TRBV5-1,CASSSETGTRLLANYGYTF
TRBJ2-3,TRBV4-1,CASSQAGTGLTDTQYF
TRBJ1-2,TRBV19,CASSMTDRGGAYGYTF
TRBJ1-2,TRBV19,CASSMGGIANYGYTF
TRBJ2-3,TRBV2,CASVASGRTDTQYF
TRBJ1-5,TRBV19,CASKHANQPQHF
TRBJ1-2,TRBV5-1,CASSLLIQDRAYGYTF
TRBJ2-3,TRBV7-9,CASSLVGVDSWGTDTQYF